The source of this T cell receptor (beta chain) is a study of CD8+ T cells in alopecia areata. Germline CDR1 GTSNPN, CDR2 SVGIG (reference sequence). This CDR3 contains 14 residues. Between the trimmed V and J ends, which lost 4 bases and 1 base, there was a span of 13 bases. Extraction and reverse transcription of RNA yielded cDNA as the sequencing template. Measured with immunoSEQ multiplex PCR; TCRdb has only the in-frame clones, and not every one. In the table there are under 250,000 clones, just over 55% of which are singletons. The specimen was CD8+ T cells sorted from blood. This receptor was identified in a human donor in good health. The rearrangement uses TRBV30 and TRBJ1-2; D perhaps matches TRBD1 (6 bases). The CDR3 nucleotides read TGTGCCTGGACTGCGGACAGTTATAACTATGGCTACACCTTC. Amino acid sequence: CAWTADSYNYGYTF. The full variable domain, in which reference TRBV30 and TRBJ1-2 provide the parts outside the CDR3, is SQTIHQWPATLVQPVGSPLSLECTVEGTSNPNLYWYRQAAGRGLQLLFYSVGIGQISSEVPQNLSASRPQDRQFILSSKKLLLSDSGFYLCAWTADSYNYGYTFGSGTRLTVV.